The 19 T cell receptor beta chains below come from one sample, sequenced in a study of prognosis after radiotherapy for stage I lung cancer. From genomic DNA, two-round multiplex PCR was used to amplify TCR beta CDR3. During first-round PCR, primers specific to each TRBV and TRBJ gene were used. TCRdb re-called the multiplex PCR reads with MiXCR, one entry per CDR3 protein. The sample records about 35,000 distinct CDR3 sequences, about 31% being singletons. This material consisted of PBMCs, taken before or after stereotactic body radiation therapy (not recorded which). The receptors originated from a donor of 50 years or more with non-small cell lung cancer.

This clonotype was observed many times. The V and J genes are TRBV12-3 or TRBV12-4 and TRBJ1-5, with TRBD1 matching over 9 bases. The CDR3 covers 18 residues. Trimming took 4 bases from V and 0 from J; bases not matched to a gene: 10. CDR3 in amino acids: CASSYGQGSYYSNQPQHF. The CDR3 nucleotides read TGTGCCAGCAGTTACGGACAGGGGAGTTATTATAGCAATCAGCCCCAGCATTTT.

This clonotype was recorded many times. This chain's CDR3 is CASSLEPRTSRTSTDTQYF. In DNA form, the CDR3 reads TGTGCCAGCAGCTTGGAACCTCGGACTAGCAGGACTAGCACAGATACGCAGTATTTT. V is TRBV11-2 and J is TRBJ2-3; 8 nucleotides agree with TRBD2. Germline values: CDR1 SGHAT, CDR2 FQNNGV. This CDR3 comprises 19 residues. V shed 3 bases, J shed 0 bases, and the junction held 14 bases outside the gene matches. Using reference TRBV11-2 and TRBJ2-3 for the parts outside the CDR3, the full variable domain is EAGVAQSPRYKIIEKRQSVAFWCNPISGHATLYWYQQILGQGPKLLIQFQNNGVVDDSQLPKDRFSAERLKGVDSTLKIQPAKLEDSAVYLCASSLEPRTSRTSTDTQYFGPGTRLTVL.

This clonotype occurred a few times. Mismatch with germline at one junction end may stem from a read error. V usage is TRBV12-3 or TRBV12-4 and J usage is TRBJ2-5, with TRBD1 matching over 9 bases. The CDR3 spans 14 residues. CDR3 in amino acids: CASSHGQGQDTQYF. CDR3 DNA sequence: TGTGCCAGCAGCCACGGACAGGGGCAAGATACCCAGTACTTC.

The chain links TRBV5-6 to TRBJ2-1; no reliable D call. V lost 3 bases and J lost 9, with 10 bases in between. The CDR3 has 12 amino acids. The germline V gene has CDR1 SGHDT and CDR2 YYEEEE. In nucleotides, the CDR3 is TGTGCCAGCAGCTCTCACTACGCTGAGCAGTTCTTC. Protein product: CASSSHYAEQFF.

Many counts were recorded for this clonotype. Here the CDR3 DNA reads TGTGCCAGCAGCCAAGGGGCACAGGGGAGAGCTTTCTTT. This translates into CASSQGAQGRAFF. This chain joins TRBV3-1 and TRBJ1-1, with TRBD1 matching 7 bases. The V and J ends lost 1 base and 10 bases, in that order; junction bases with no gene match: 6. This CDR3 is built from 13 residues. The germline gives CDR1 LGHDT, CDR2 YNNKEL (reference sequence).

This clonotype was seen many times. The chain carries TRBV4-1 and TRBJ2-1, with 9 bases aligning to TRBD2. Trimming cost V 0 bases and J 7 bases; bases outside gene matches: 4. The germline gives CDR1 MGHRA, CDR2 YSYEKL. CDR3 length: 15 residues. This chain's CDR3 is CASSQDAAGGNEQFF. The CDR3 bases are TGCGCCAGCAGCCAAGATGCGGCGGGGGGGAATGAGCAGTTCTTC.

The sample holds many counts of this clonotype. The chain joins TRBV6-1 to TRBJ1-2; 8 bases align to TRBD1. Germline-derived CDR1 and CDR2 are MNHNS and SASEGT. This CDR3 contains 14 residues. J gave up 1 base and V 6 bases, and 4 bases lay outside the gene matches. The CDR3 here is CASSSGQGNYGYTF. The CDR3 DNA is TGTGCCAGCAGCAGCGGACAGGGTAACTATGGCTACACCTTC.

The chain uses TRBV7-2 and TRBJ2-1; the match to TRBD2 covers 7 bases. Germline CDR1 and CDR2: SGHTA and FQGNSA. There are 15 residues in the CDR3. With V trimmed by 5 bases and J by 9 bases, 13 bases remained unmatched. The CDR3 spells CASSPPSGGRGEQFF. CDR3 DNA: TGTGCCAGCAGCCCACCGTCGGGGGGTCGGGGTGAGCAGTTCTTC.

This clonotype appeared many times. The chain combines TRBV28 with TRBJ2-7, with 8 bases fitting TRBD1. Per germline, CDR1 MDHEN and CDR2 SYDVKM. The CDR3 extends over 15 amino acids. The J segment lost 2 bases and the V segment lost 6 bases, leaving 9 bases of the junction unmatched. Written as DNA, the CDR3 is TGTGCCAGCAGGACCGACAGGGGTTCGGCCTACGAGCAGTACTTC. It codes for CASRTDRGSAYEQYF.

This clonotype was seen at least ten times. The chain has TRBV25-1 and TRBJ2-7; tentatively, D is TRBD1 (5 bases). V lost 5 bases to trimming and J lost 1 base, with 9 bases between them. The CDR3 runs to 13 residues. CDR1 is MGHDK and CDR2 is SYGVNS in the germline V gene. CDR3 DNA: TGTGCCAGCAGTATAGGGGCGTCCTACGAGCAGTACTTC. Translating it yields CASSIGASYEQYF.

This clonotype was observed many times. The V and J genes are TRBV18 and TRBJ1-1; TRBD1 is a possible D gene (6 bases). Deletions cut 4 bases from V and 3 bases from J, with 18 bases between. CDR1 and CDR2 (germline): KGHSH, LQKENI. CDR3 length: 16 residues. In DNA form, the CDR3 reads TGTGCCAGCTCACTGAATTCGGGGGCGATTCACACTGAAGCTTTCTTT. It specifies CASSLNSGAIHTEAFF.

On this clonotype: The likely explanation is a read error, given a far larger clone one base away. V is TRBV6-2 or TRBV6-3 and J is TRBJ2-5; 9 nucleotides line up with TRBD1. Germline-derived CDR1 and CDR2 are MNHEY and SVGEGT. This CDR3 comprises 13 residues. CDR3 bases: TGTGCCAGCAGTGTACAGGGGGCCGGGACCCGGTACTTC. This sequence encodes CASSVQGAGTRYF.

In this sample, this clonotype turned up many times. The genes are TRBV13 and TRBJ2-1, with no clear D. Germline V gene lookup returns CDR1 PRHDT and CDR2 FYEKMQ (reference sequence). Trimming removed 5 bases from V and 4 bases from J, with 6 bases in between. This CDR3 is 12 amino acids long. CDR3 sequence reads: CASSLPYNEQFF. The CDR3 DNA follows: TGTGCCAGCAGCCTCCCTTACAATGAGCAGTTCTTC.

The chain links TRBV6-1 to TRBJ2-7; a possible D gene is TRBD1 (5 bases). Germline CDR1 reads MNHNS; CDR2 reads SASEGT. The length of the CDR3 is 15 residues. V was trimmed by 5 bases and J by 2 bases, leaving 16 bases between them. The CDR3 sequence: CASSHSDSWPYEQYF. DNA for the CDR3: TGTGCCAGCAGTCACTCTGACAGTTGGCCCTACGAGCAGTACTTC.

The chain has TRBV7-6 and TRBJ2-2; 10 positions agree with TRBD2. The CDR3 loop spans 15 amino acids. The germline V gene encodes CDR1 SGHVS and CDR2 FNYEAQ. Trimming at V came to 6 bases and at J to 6 bases, leaving 7 bases not matched to a gene. The CDR3 DNA sequence: TGTGCCAGCAGTGTTCGAGCGGGAGGGCCCGGGGAGCTGTTTTTT. Translating gives CASSVRAGGPGELFF.

About this clonotype itself: This may be a read error: a much more frequent sequence differs by one nucleotide. The rearrangement links TRBV2 to TRBJ2-5, with 7 nucleotides matching TRBD1. The V and J ends lost 10 bases and 5 bases, in that order; junction bases with no gene match: 25. This CDR3 region has 18 residues. Germline CDR1 and CDR2: SNHLY and FYNNEI. CDR3 loop: CAITRSNSGTESWETQYF. The CDR3 nucleotides read TGTGCCATCACCCGAAGCAACTCCGGGACAGAGTCCTGGGAGACCCAGTACTTC.

Concerning this clonotype itself: This clone may be a read error of a much larger clone one base away. This chain connects TRBV3-1 to TRBJ1-1, with D hard to call. The CDR3 sequence is 13 residues long. CDR1 LGHDT and CDR2 YNNKEL come from the germline V gene (reference sequence). CDR3: CASTQISGTEAFF. The CDR3 DNA sequence: TGTGCCAGCACCCAAATCAGTGGCACTGAAGCTTTCTTT.

The chain carries TRBV12-3 or TRBV12-4 and TRBJ1-4; the match to TRBD1 covers 7 bases. The CDR3 contains 15 residues. Trimming took 5 bases from V and 7 from J; bases not matched to a gene: 10. CDR3 region: CASSPRQGTFEKLFF. The CDR3 nucleotides are TGTGCCAGCAGTCCTCGACAGGGCACATTTGAAAAACTGTTTTTT.

This clonotype was detected ten times or more. This chain's CDR3 is CASSFGTVEPQHF. As DNA, the CDR3 is TGTGCCAGCAGCTTCGGGACAGTGGAGCCCCAGCATTTT. V is TRBV7-2 and J is TRBJ1-5; TRBD1 matches at 7 bases. V dropped 3 bases and J dropped 8; count of bases not matched to a gene: 4. The V gene's germline CDR1 is SGHTA and CDR2 FQGNSA. The CDR3 spans 13 residues.